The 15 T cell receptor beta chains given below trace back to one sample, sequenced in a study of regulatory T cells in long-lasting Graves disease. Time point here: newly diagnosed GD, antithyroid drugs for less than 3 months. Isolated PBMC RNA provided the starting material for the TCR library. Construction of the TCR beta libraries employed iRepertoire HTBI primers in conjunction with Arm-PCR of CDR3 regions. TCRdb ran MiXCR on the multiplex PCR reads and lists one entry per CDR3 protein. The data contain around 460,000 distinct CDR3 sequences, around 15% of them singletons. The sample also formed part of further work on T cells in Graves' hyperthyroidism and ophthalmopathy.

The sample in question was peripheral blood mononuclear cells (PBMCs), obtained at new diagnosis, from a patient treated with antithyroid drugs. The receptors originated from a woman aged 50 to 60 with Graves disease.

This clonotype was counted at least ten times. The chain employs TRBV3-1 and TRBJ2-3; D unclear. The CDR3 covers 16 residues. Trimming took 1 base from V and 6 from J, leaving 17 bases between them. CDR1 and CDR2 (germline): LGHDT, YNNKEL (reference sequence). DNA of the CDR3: TGTGCCAGCAGCCAAGCCACCCGGGTGGGGTTGGATACGCAGTATTTT. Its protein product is CASSQATRVGLDTQYF.

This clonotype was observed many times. In DNA form, the CDR3 reads TGCGCCAGCAGCCTGGGACAGCGGGGGACTGAAGCTTTCTTT. The encoded protein is CASSLGQRGTEAFF. The chain employs TRBV5-1 and TRBJ1-1; TRBD1 aligns across 7 bases. There are 14 residues in the CDR3. Losses at the gene ends were 4 bases for V and 5 bases for J; bases not matched to a gene: 8. Germline loops: CDR1 SGHRS, CDR2 YFSETQ.

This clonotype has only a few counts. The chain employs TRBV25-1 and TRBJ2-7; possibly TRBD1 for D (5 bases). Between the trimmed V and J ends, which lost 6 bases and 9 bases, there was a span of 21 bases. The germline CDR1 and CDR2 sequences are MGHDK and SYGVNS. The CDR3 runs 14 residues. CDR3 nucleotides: TGTGCCAGCAGCCGGACACCACAATCCACCGGGCAGTACTTC. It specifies CASSRTPQSTGQYF.

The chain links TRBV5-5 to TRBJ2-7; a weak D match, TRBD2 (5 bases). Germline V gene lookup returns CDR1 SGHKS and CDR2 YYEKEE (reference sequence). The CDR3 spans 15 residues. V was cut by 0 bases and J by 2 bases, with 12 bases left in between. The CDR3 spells CASSLVTRGTYEQYF. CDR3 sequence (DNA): TGTGCCAGCAGCTTGGTTACCCGAGGGACCTACGAGCAGTACTTC.

The CDR3 loop reads CASSPTGRNEKLFF. In DNA, the CDR3 is TGTGCCAGCAGCCCAACAGGGAGGAATGAAAAACTGTTTTTT. The V call is TRBV7-6, the J call TRBJ1-4, with TRBD1 as a possible D gene (6 bases). CDR1 is SGHVS and CDR2 is FNYEAQ in the germline V gene. Trimming took 5 bases from V and 5 from J, leaving 12 bases between them. The CDR3 has 14 amino acids.

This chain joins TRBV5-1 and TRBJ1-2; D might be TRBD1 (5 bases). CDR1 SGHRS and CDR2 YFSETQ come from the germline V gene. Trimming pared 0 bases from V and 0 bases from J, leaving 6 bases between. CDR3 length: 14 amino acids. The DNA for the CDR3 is TGCGCCAGCAGCTTGGCAGGGTCTAACTATGGCTACACCTTC. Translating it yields CASSLAGSNYGYTF.

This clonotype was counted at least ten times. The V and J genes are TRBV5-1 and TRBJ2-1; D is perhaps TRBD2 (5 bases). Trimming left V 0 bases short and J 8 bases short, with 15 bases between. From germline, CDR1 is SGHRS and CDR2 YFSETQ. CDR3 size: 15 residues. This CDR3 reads CASSLGLRRADEQFF. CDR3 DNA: TGCGCCAGCAGCTTGGGGCTAAGGCGGGCCGATGAGCAGTTCTTC.

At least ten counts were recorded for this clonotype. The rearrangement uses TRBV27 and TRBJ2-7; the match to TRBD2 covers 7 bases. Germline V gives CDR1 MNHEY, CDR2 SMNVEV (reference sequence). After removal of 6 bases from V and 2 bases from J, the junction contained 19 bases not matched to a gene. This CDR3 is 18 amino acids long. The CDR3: CASSQWIWAGEGAYEQYF. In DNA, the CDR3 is TGTGCCAGCAGCCAATGGATTTGGGCGGGGGAGGGCGCCTACGAGCAGTACTTC.

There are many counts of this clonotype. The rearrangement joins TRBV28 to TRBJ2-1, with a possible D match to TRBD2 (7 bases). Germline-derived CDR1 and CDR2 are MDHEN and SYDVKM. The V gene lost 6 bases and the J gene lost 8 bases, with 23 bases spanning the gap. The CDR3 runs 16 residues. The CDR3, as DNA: TGTGCCAGCAGGCCCATCATGGGGAGGGGGGGGGATGAGCAGTTCTTC. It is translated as CASRPIMGRGGDEQFF. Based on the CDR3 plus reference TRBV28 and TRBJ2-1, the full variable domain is DVKVTQSSRYLVKRTGEKVFLECVQDMDHENMFWYRQDPGLGLRLIYFSYDVKMKEKGDIPEGYSVSREKKERFSLILESASTNQTSMYLCASRPIMGRGGDEQFFGPGTRLTVL.

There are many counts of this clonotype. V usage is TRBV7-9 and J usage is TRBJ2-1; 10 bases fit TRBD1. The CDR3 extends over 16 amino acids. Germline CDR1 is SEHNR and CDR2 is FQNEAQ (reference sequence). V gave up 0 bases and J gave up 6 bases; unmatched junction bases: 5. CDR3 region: CASSLARRTGGNEQFF. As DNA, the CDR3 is TGTGCCAGCAGCTTAGCGAGACGGACAGGGGGCAATGAGCAGTTCTTC.

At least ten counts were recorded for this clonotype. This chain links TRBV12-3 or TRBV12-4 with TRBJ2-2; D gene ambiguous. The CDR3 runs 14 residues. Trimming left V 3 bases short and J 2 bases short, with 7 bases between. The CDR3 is CASSLWENTGELFF. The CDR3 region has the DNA TGTGCCAGCAGTTTGTGGGAAAACACCGGGGAGCTGTTTTTT.

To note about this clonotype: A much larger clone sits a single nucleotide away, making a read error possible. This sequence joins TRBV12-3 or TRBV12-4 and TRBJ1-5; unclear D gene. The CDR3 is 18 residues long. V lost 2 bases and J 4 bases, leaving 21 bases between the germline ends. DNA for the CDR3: TGTGCCAGCAGTTTAAGGTTTTTGGGTTTGAGCGAAAATCAGCCCCAGCATTTT. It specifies CASSLRFLGLSENQPQHF.

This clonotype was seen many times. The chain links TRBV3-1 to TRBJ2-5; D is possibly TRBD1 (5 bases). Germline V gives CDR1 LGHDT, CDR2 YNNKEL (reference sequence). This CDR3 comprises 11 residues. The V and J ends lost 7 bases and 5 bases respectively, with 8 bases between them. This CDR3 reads CASTGSETQYF. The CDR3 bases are TGTGCCAGCACAGGGTCTGAGACCCAGTACTTC.

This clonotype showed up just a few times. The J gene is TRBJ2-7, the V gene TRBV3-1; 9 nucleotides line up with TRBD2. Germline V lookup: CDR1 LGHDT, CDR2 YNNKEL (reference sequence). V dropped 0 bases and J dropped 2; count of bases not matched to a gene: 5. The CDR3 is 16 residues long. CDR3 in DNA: TGTGCCAGCAGCCAAGATAGCCTAGCGGGGCCCTACGAGCAGTACTTC. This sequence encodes CASSQDSLAGPYEQYF.

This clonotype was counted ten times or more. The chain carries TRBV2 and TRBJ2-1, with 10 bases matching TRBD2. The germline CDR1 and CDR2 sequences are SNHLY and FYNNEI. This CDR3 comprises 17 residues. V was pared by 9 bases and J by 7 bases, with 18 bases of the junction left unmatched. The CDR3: CASEQFLAGVGENEQFF. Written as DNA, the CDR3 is TGTGCCAGTGAGCAATTTCTAGCGGGAGTGGGGGAAAATGAGCAGTTCTTC.